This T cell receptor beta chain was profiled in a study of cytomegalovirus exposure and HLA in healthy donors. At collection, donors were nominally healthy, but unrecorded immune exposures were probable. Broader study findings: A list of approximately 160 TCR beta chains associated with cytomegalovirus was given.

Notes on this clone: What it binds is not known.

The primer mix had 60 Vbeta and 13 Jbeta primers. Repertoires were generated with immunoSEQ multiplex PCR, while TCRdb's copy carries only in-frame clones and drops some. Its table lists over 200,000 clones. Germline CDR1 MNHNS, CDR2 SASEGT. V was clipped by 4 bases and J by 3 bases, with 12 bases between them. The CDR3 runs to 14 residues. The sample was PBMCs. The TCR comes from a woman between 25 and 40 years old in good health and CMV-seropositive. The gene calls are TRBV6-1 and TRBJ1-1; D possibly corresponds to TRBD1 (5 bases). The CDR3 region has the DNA TGTGCCAGCAGTGTGAAAGGGGCGGACACTGAAGCTTTCTTT. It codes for CASSVKGADTEAFF.